The clone carrying this T cell receptor (beta chain) was seen just once. Its antigen is not identified. 60 Vbeta and 13 Jbeta primers were used in PCR. Here immunoSEQ multiplex PCR was the method, and the copy in TCRdb shows in-frame clones only, minus some. The data hold 150,000 to 160,000 clones, with about 80% observed a single time. All the people who gave samples were healthy bone marrow donors. The data are from a study of cytomegalovirus exposure and HLA in healthy donors. Looking at the study overall: Most donors, just over 80% of some 400 genotyped, fell in the Caucasian-associated ancestry cluster. Whole-study results and caveats: In a later analysis, across HLA loci, associated TCR counts were highest for DRB1, lowest for HLA-C.

Germline V gene sequence: CDR1 SQVTM, CDR2 ANQGSEA. CDR3 length: 13 amino acids. Trimming pared 8 bases from V and 0 bases from J, leaving 11 bases between. The material sequenced was PBMCs. The chain carries TRBV29-1 and TRBJ2-1, with D unresolved. The sequence was collected from a man aged 25 to 40 in good health and CMV-seropositive. The CDR3 protein is CSHDKSSYNEQFF. The CDR3 DNA is TGCAGCCATGACAAATCCTCCTACAATGAGCAGTTCTTC.